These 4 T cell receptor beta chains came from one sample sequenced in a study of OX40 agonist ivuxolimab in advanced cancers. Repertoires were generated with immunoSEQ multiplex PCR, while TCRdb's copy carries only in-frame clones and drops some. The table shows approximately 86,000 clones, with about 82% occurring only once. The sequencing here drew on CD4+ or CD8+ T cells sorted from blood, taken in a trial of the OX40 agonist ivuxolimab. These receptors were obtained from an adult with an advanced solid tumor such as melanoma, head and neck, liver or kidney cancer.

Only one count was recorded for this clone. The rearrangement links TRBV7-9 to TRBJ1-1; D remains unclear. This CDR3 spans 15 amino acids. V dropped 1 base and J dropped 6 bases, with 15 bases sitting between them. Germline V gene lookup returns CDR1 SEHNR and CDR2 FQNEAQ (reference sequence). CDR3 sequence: CASSLGYVREAEAFF. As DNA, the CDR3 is TGTGCCAGCAGCTTAGGGTACGTAAGGGAAGCTGAAGCTTTCTTT.

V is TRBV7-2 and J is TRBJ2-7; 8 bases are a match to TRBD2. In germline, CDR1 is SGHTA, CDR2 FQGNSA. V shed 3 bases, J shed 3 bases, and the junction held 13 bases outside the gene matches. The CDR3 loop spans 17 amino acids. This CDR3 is CASSFSGTGGWGYEQYF. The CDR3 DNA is TGTGCCAGCAGCTTTAGCGGGACCGGGGGATGGGGCTACGAGCAGTACTTC.

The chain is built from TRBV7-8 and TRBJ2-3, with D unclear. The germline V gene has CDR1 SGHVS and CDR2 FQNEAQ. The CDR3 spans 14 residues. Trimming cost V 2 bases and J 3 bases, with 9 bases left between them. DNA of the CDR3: TGTGCCAGCAGCTTACCCCCAGGTACAGATACGCAGTATTTT. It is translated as CASSLPPGTDTQYF.

The CDR3 here is CASSLETGTYEQYF. The CDR3, as DNA: TGTGCCAGCAGCCTAGAGACAGGTACCTACGAGCAGTACTTC. The V gene is TRBV5-8, the J gene TRBJ2-7; tentatively, D is TRBD1 (6 bases). Germline loops: CDR1 SGHTS, CDR2 YDEGEE. The CDR3 totals 14 residues. V was clipped by 4 bases and J by 2 bases, with 13 bases between them.